The rows below give T cell receptor beta chains drawn from one sample of a study of blood T cell repertoires in COVID-19. Profiled with immunoSEQ multiplex PCR; TCRdb holds only in-frame clones, not every one. The sample shows over 110,000 clones, around 89% of them seen only once. The source material was peripheral blood. The receptors were gathered from a human donor in a cohort sampled during active COVID-19. Each CDR3 is given with its conserved first and last residue. D genes are given only for firm matches. Only part of the rows carry a size: once, few, many, or a class if the clone is expanded.

J | length | size | V | D | DNA | CDR3
TRBJ1-2 | 17 | NA | TRBV4-3 | TRBD1 | TGCGCCAGCAGCCAAGGGCGGACAGGTCGAACCGCCTATGGCTACACCTTC | CASSQGRTGRTAYGYTF
TRBJ2-3 | 13 | NA | TRBV7-2 | TRBD1 | TGTGCCAGCAGTCGAGACAGGGTAGATACGCAGTATTTT | CASSRDRVDTQYF
TRBJ2-7 | 13 | NA | TRBV6-1 | NA | TGTGCCAGCAGTGAGAGCAGGGTAGGAGAGCAGTACTTC | CASSESRVGEQYF
TRBJ1-2 | 13 | few | TRBV11-2 | NA | TGTGCCAGCAGCTCTACAGGGAAGCATGGCTACACCTTC | CASSSTGKHGYTF
TRBJ2-1 | 13 | NA | TRBV7-3 | NA | TGTGCCAGCAGCTCCTCTTATCGGAATGAGCAGTTCTTC | CASSSSYRNEQFF
TRBJ2-7 | 13 | NA | TRBV12-3/TRBV12-4 | NA | TGTGCCAGCAGTCCACACAGGGAGGGCGAGCAGTACTTC | CASSPHREGEQYF
TRBJ2-1 | 14 | NA | TRBV3-1/TRBV3-2 | TRBD1 | TGTGCCAGCAGTCGCTTGACAGGGGACAATGAGCAGTTCTTC | CASSRLTGDNEQFF
TRBJ1-1 | 14 | NA | TRBV4-1 | NA | TGCGCCAGCAGCCAAGTAACAGCGAACACTGAAGCTTTCTTT | CASSQVTANTEAFF
TRBJ2-5 | 16 | NA | TRBV4-1 | TRBD1 | TGCGCCAGCAGCCACCCTACGGACAGGTTCCAAGAGACCCAGTACTTC | CASSHPTDRFQETQYF
TRBJ2-7 | 15 | NA | TRBV7-9 | NA | TGTGCCAGCGGTGGGGAGGATGAGGTGGACTACGAGCAGTACTTC | CASGGEDEVDYEQYF
TRBJ1-4 | 16 | NA | TRBV6-1 | TRBD1 | TGTGCCAGCAGTGAAGCCGTGACAGGGGGCGGTGAAAAACTGTTTTTT | CASSEAVTGGGEKLFF
TRBJ1-1 | 15 | NA | TRBV5-1 | NA | TGCGCCAGCAGCACGTATCCAGGGGAAGGAACTGAAGCTTTCTTT | CASSTYPGEGTEAFF
TRBJ2-1 | 13 | NA | TRBV18 | NA | TGTGCCAGCTCACCACCGGGGCAGAATGAGCAGTTCTTC | CASSPPGQNEQFF
TRBJ1-6 | 16 | NA | TRBV4-2 | NA | TGTGCCAGCAGCCAGGGTGGGCAGGGTGTAAGTTCACCCCTCCACTTT | CASSQGGQGVSSPLHF
TRBJ2-7 | 15 | NA | TRBV6-2/TRBV6-3 | TRBD1 | TGTGCCAGCAGTTCCCCGGGACAGGCATCCTACGAGCAGTACTTC | CASSSPGQASYEQYF
TRBJ1-4 | 15 | NA | TRBV27 | NA | TGTGCCAGCAGTAGAACAAGGCGGGCGAATGAAAAACTGTTTTTT | CASSRTRRANEKLFF
TRBJ2-7 | 17 | once | TRBV14 | NA | TGTGCCAGCAGCCACCGACGGGGGTTCTATGGGGCGGACGAGCAGTACTTC | CASSHRRGFYGADEQYF
TRBJ2-7 | 14 | NA | TRBV5-4 | TRBD1 | TGTGCCAGCAGCTTAGGACAGGGGAAAGGCGAGCAGTACTTC | CASSLGQGKGEQYF
TRBJ2-5 | 18 | NA | TRBV7-8 | TRBD2 | TGTGCCAGCAGCTTAGCCCCGTTGCAGCGGGGGCCCCAAGAGACCCAGTACTTC | CASSLAPLQRGPQETQYF
TRBJ2-2 | 15 | NA | TRBV5-8 | NA | TGTGCCAGCAGCGTCGGGGGGCAACACACCGGGGAGCTGTTTTTT | CASSVGGQHTGELFF
TRBJ1-2 | 13 | NA | TRBV2 | NA | TGTGCCAGCAGCCCGGACAGAAACTATGGCTACACCTTC | CASSPDRNYGYTF
TRBJ2-5 | 14 | NA | TRBV7-2 | NA | TGTGCCAGCACCCCAACCGGGGGTAGCGAGACCCAGTACTTC | CASTPTGGSETQYF
TRBJ1-3 | 15 | NA | TRBV23-1 | TRBD1 | TGCGCCAGCAGTTACAGGGGGGACTCTGGAAACACCATATATTTT | CASSYRGDSGNTIYF
TRBJ2-7 | 14 | NA | TRBV6-2/TRBV6-3 | NA | TGTGCCAGCAGTTACGGTCAGTCAACCTACGAGCAGTACTTC | CASSYGQSTYEQYF
TRBJ1-5 | 16 | NA | TRBV4-1 | TRBD1 | TGCGCCAGCAGCCAAGAGGGGGGGACAGGGAATCAGCCCCAGCATTTT | CASSQEGGTGNQPQHF
TRBJ2-6 | 15 | NA | TRBV5-1 | NA | TGCGCCAGCAGCTTGGAGGGGTCTGGGGCCAACGTCCTGACTTTC | CASSLEGSGANVLTF
TRBJ1-2 | 11 | once | TRBV28 | TRBD1 | TGTGCCAGCAGGGGGACAGTAGGCTACACCTTC | CASRGTVGYTF
TRBJ2-1 | 12 | NA | TRBV20-1 | NA | TGCAGTGCTAGTTGGCGTGTGGGGGGACAGTTCTTC | CSASWRVGGQFF
TRBJ1-2 | 14 | NA | TRBV5-1 | NA | TGCGCCAGCAGCTTGAGTCAGACTAACTATGGCTACACCTTC | CASSLSQTNYGYTF
TRBJ1-1 | 13 | NA | TRBV12-3/TRBV12-4 | NA | TGTGCCAGCAGGAGGACAGCCGTGTCTGAAGCTTTCTTT | CASRRTAVSEAFF
TRBJ2-7 | 14 | NA | TRBV18 | TRBD1 | TGTGCCAGCTCATCGGGACAGGGAAAATACGAGCAGTACTTC | CASSSGQGKYEQYF
TRBJ1-6 | 15 | NA | TRBV27 | NA | TGTGCCAGCAGTTTAGTAAGCGGGGCGAGTTCACCCCTCCACTTT | CASSLVSGASSPLHF
TRBJ2-1 | 15 | NA | TRBV2 | TRBD1 | TGTGCCAGCAGGCTACAGGGGGCACTAAACAATGAGCAGTTCTTC | CASRLQGALNNEQFF
TRBJ1-2 | 14 | NA | TRBV4-2 | NA | TGTGCCAGCAGCTTCCAGTCGACAGACTATGGCTACACCTTC | CASSFQSTDYGYTF